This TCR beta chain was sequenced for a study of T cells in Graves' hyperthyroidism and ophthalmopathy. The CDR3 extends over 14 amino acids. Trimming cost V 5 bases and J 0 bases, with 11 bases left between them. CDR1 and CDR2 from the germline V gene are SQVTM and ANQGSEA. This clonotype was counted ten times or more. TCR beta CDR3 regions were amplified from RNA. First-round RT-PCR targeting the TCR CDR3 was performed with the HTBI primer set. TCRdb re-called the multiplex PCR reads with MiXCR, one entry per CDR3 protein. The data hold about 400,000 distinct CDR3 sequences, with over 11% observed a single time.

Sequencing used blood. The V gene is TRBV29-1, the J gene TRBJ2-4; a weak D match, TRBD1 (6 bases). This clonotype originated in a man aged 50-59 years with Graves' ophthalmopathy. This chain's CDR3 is CSVRGHLAKNIQYF. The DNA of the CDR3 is TGCAGCGTTAGGGGACACTTAGCCAAAAACATTCAGTACTTC.